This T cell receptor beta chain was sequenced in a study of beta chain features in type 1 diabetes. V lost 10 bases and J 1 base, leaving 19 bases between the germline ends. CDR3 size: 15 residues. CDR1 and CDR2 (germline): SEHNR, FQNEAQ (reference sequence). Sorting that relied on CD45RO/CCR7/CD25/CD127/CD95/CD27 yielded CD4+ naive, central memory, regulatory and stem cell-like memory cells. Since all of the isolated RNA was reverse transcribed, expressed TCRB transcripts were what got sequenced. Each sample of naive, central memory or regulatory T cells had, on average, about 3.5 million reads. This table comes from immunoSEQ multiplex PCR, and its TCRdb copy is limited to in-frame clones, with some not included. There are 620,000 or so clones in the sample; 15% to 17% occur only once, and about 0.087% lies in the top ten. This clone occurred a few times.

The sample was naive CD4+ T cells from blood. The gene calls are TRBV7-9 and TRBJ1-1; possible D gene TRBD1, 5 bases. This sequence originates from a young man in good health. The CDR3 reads CATGAQRARNTEAFF. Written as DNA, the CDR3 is TGTGCCACCGGGGCCCAACGGGCAAGGAACACTGAAGCTTTCTTT.